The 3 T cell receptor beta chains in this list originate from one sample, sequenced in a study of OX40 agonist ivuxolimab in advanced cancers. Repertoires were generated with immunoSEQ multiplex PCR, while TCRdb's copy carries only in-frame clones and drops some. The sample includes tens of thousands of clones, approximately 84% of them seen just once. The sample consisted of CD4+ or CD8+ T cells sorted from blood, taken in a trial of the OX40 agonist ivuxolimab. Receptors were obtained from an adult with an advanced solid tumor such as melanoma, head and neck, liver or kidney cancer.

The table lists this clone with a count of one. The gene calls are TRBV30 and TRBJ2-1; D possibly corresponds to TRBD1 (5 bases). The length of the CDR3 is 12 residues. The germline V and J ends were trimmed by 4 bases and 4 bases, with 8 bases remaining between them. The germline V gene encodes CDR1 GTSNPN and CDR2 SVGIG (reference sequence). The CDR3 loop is CAWNTGYNEQFF. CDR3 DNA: TGTGCCTGGAATACAGGTTACAATGAGCAGTTCTTC.

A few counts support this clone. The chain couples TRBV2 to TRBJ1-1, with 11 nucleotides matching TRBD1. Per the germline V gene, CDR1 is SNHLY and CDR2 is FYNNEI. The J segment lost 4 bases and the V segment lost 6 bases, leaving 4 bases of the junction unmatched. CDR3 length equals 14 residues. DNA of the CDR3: TGTGCCAGCAGAGCCGGGACAGGGGGCACTGAAGCTTTCTTT. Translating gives CASRAGTGGTEAFF.

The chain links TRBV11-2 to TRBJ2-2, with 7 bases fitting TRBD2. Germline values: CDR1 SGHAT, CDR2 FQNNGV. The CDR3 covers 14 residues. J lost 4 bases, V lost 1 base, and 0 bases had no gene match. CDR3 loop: CASSLGGGTGELFF. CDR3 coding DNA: TGTGCCAGCAGCTTAGGGGGGGGCACCGGGGAGCTGTTTTTT.